The sequence of this T cell receptor beta chain was determined in a study of blood T cell repertoires in COVID-19. Germline lookup yields CDR1 SQVTM and CDR2 ANQGSEA. The CDR3 is made up of 14 amino acids. Trimming took 4 bases from V and 2 from J; bases not matched to a gene: 5. TCRdb's table, derived via immunoSEQ multiplex PCR, lists solely in-frame clones and lacks some. The sample has around 290,000 clones, around 87% seen once. Sequencing was done on a sample of peripheral blood. The genes are TRBV29-1 and TRBJ2-5, with 9 bases matching TRBD1. This receptor was obtained from a woman between 45 and 65 years old who had recovered from COVID-19. Written as DNA, the CDR3 is TGCAGCGTTGCACAGGGGGCGGGACAAGAGACCCAGTACTTC. This sequence encodes CSVAQGAGQETQYF.